A selection of T cell receptor beta chains follows, all from one sample in a study of cytomegalovirus exposure and HLA in healthy donors. Only in-frame clones appear in the TCRdb table, and some are missing; sequencing was by immunoSEQ multiplex PCR. This sample yields about 120,000 clones, of which about three fifths are seen a single time; 9% to 10% belongs to the top ten. Sequencing was done on a sample of PBMCs. The origin of the receptors is a man in his forties in good health and CMV-seropositive. CDR3s include the opening cysteine and the closing phenylalanine or tryptophan. The D gene is left open where the match is weak. Size tells how often a clone was seen (once, few, many) or the class of an expanded clone, and some rows leave it out.

D	size	V	J	CDR3	DNA
-	-	TRBV2	TRBJ2-5	CASSSSNSQETQYF	TGTGCCAGCAGTTCTTCCAACTCGCAAGAGACCCAGTACTTC
TRBD2	-	TRBV7-2	TRBJ2-7	CASSLGYGGASYEQYF	TGTGCCAGCAGCTTAGGGTACGGGGGGGCCTCCTACGAGCAGTACTTC
-	-	TRBV28	TRBJ2-7	CASKLNYEQYF	TGTGCCAGCAAGCTAAACTACGAGCAGTACTTC
-	-	TRBV9	TRBJ2-5	CASSVAAPGQETQYF	TGTGCCAGCAGCGTAGCGGCCCCGGGTCAAGAGACCCAGTACTTC
TRBD2	-	TRBV9	TRBJ2-5	CASSAGSAGGETQYF	TGTGCCAGCAGCGCCGGATCAGCGGGGGGAGAGACCCAGTACTTC
-	-	TRBV7-9	TRBJ1-2	CASSLFGTNGYTF	TGTGCCAGCAGCTTATTCGGGACAAATGGCTACACCTTC
TRBD1	-	TRBV7-8	TRBJ2-2	CASSFAYRGPGELFF	TGTGCCAGCAGCTTCGCTTACAGGGGGCCCGGGGAGCTGTTTTTT
-	-	TRBV15	TRBJ1-4	CATSRVPTGMFEKLFF	TGTGCCACCAGCAGAGTACCCACAGGGATGTTCGAAAAACTGTTTTTT
TRBD1	-	TRBV6-1	TRBJ2-5	CASSDLGRGRTETQYF	TGTGCCAGCAGTGATTTGGGCAGGGGGCGGACAGAGACCCAGTACTTC
-	-	TRBV7-9	TRBJ1-2	CASTRDSPESGYTF	TGTGCCAGCACCCGCGACAGTCCGGAAAGTGGCTACACCTTC
-	few	TRBV11-3	TRBJ1-1	CASSSTTEEAFF	TGTGCCAGCAGCTCAACAACCGAAGAAGCTTTCTTT
-	-	TRBV9	TRBJ1-1	CASSVEHLNTEAFF	TGTGCCAGCAGCGTAGAACACCTCAACACTGAAGCTTTCTTT
TRBD2	-	TRBV7-7	TRBJ2-1	CASSLGGILGNEQFF	TGTGCTAGCAGCCTGGGGGGGATCCTTGGCAATGAGCAGTTCTTC
-	-	TRBV11-2	TRBJ1-1	CASSLGGGEEAFF	TGTGCCAGCAGCTTAGGAGGGGGTGAAGAAGCTTTCTTT
-	few	TRBV2	TRBJ1-2	CASRETGTNYGYTF	TGTGCCAGCCGCGAGACAGGAACTAACTATGGCTACACCTTC
-	few	TRBV5-6	TRBJ1-1	CASSPGTILTNTEAFF	TGTGCCAGCAGCCCTGGGACAATCCTCACGAACACTGAAGCTTTCTTT
TRBD1	-	TRBV7-2	TRBJ2-2	CASSSQGGQGVTGELFF	TGTGCCAGCAGCTCCCAGGGGGGACAGGGGGTGACCGGGGAGCTGTTTTTT
TRBD2	-	TRBV6-5	TRBJ2-3	CASRRLAGTDTQYF	TGTGCCAGCAGGAGACTAGCGGGCACAGATACGCAGTATTTT
-	-	TRBV29-1	TRBJ1-5	CSVAGNNQPQHF	TGCAGCGTTGCCGGGAACAATCAGCCCCAGCATTTT
TRBD2	-	TRBV5-4	TRBJ2-1	CASSIGLAEDNEQFF	TGTGCCAGCAGCATAGGACTAGCGGAAGACAATGAGCAGTTCTTC
-	few	TRBV7-9	TRBJ1-4	CASSLVAAAGEKLFF	TGTGCCAGCAGCTTAGTGGCCGCGGCGGGTGAAAAACTGTTTTTT
-	-	TRBV7-9	TRBJ2-2	CASSLNHRVGELFF	TGTGCCAGCAGCTTAAATCATCGCGTCGGGGAGCTGTTTTTT
TRBD2	-	TRBV6-6	TRBJ2-5	CASSYWVAGEETQYF	TGTGCCAGCAGTTATTGGGTCGCGGGAGAAGAGACCCAGTACTTC
-	few	TRBV20-1	TRBJ2-7	CSAVGQNEQYF	TGCAGTGCTGTGGGACAAAACGAGCAGTACTTC
-	-	TRBV2	TRBJ1-2	CASSETGWDGYTF	TGTGCCAGCAGTGAAACAGGGTGGGACGGCTACACCTTC
-	few	TRBV6-1	TRBJ1-5	CASSEARGSGQPQHF	TGTGCCAGCAGTGAAGCTAGAGGGTCGGGTCAGCCCCAGCATTTT
TRBD2	-	TRBV5-1	TRBJ2-3	CASSPLVSGGAVDTQYF	TGCGCCAGCAGCCCTTTAGTGAGCGGGGGGGCCGTAGATACGCAGTATTTT
-	few	TRBV5-6	TRBJ2-7	CASSQEYEQYF	TGTGCCAGCAGCCAGGAATACGAGCAGTACTTC
-	-	TRBV9	TRBJ2-3	CASRHGLSTDTQYF	TGTGCCAGCCGGCACGGACTAAGCACAGATACGCAGTATTTT
-	-	TRBV7-9	TRBJ2-7	CASSPLDYSYEQYF	TGTGCCAGCAGCCCCCTGGACTACTCTTACGAGCAGTACTTC
-	once	TRBV29-1	TRBJ2-7	CSIRGGAREQYF	TGCAGCATAAGGGGGGGGGCTCGCGAGCAGTACTTC
-	-	TRBV5-1	TRBJ1-2	CASRLRVEDGYTF	TGCGCCAGCAGGCTCAGGGTCGAAGATGGCTACACCTTC
TRBD1	-	TRBV28	TRBJ2-6	CASRTPPDRVGANVLTF	TGTGCCAGCAGAACTCCCCCCGACAGGGTCGGGGCCAACGTCCTGACTTTC
TRBD2	-	TRBV11-1	TRBJ2-5	CASSPGTSGASRAQYF	TGTGCCAGCAGCCCCGGGACTAGCGGGGCCTCGAGGGCCCAGTACTTC
-	-	TRBV18	TRBJ1-2	CASLQTTGVYGYTF	TGTGCCAGCTTACAAACCACAGGAGTCTATGGCTACACCTTC
-	-	TRBV14	TRBJ1-2	CASSQDLLPQMNTF	TGTGCCAGCAGCCAAGACTTATTACCCCAGATGAACACCTTC
-	-	TRBV5-8	TRBJ1-6	CASSFRSALPGSPLHF	TGTGCCAGCAGCTTCCGGAGTGCACTGCCTGGTTCACCCCTCCACTTT
-	-	TRBV28	TRBJ1-2	CASSQDSYGYTF	TGTGCCAGCAGCCAGGACAGCTATGGCTACACCTTC
-	-	TRBV7-9	TRBJ1-1	CASSLGEAMNTEAFF	TGTGCCAGCAGCTTAGGAGAGGCCATGAACACTGAAGCTTTCTTT
TRBD2	-	TRBV5-1	TRBJ2-3	CASSLVAGGATDTQYF	TGCGCCAGCAGCTTGGTGGCGGGAGGCGCCACAGATACGCAGTATTTT
TRBD2	once	TRBV6-4	TRBJ2-5	CASSDIALGGEETQYF	TGTGCCAGCAGTGATATCGCCCTGGGGGGGGAAGAGACCCAGTACTTC
TRBD2	-	TRBV13	TRBJ2-1	CASSLRLAGAYNEQFF	TGTGCCAGCAGCCTTCGACTAGCGGGGGCCTACAATGAGCAGTTCTTC
TRBD1	-	TRBV6-5	TRBJ2-7	CASSYDRDSYEQYF	TGTGCCAGCAGCTACGACAGGGACTCCTACGAGCAGTACTTC
-	-	TRBV6-5	TRBJ2-7	CASSYESGGYEQYF	TGTGCCAGCAGTTACGAGTCAGGAGGATACGAGCAGTACTTC
TRBD1	few	TRBV18	TRBJ1-1	CASSPRSGGTEAFF	TGTGCCAGCTCACCCCGCTCAGGGGGCACTGAAGCTTTCTTT
-	-	TRBV6-5	TRBJ1-2	CASRTLNYGHTF	TGTGCCAGCAGGACCCTTAACTATGGCCACACCTTC
TRBD1	-	TRBV5-4	TRBJ1-2	CASSRGQSAMGYTF	TGTGCCAGCAGCCGGGGACAGTCCGCCATGGGCTACACCTTC
-	-	TRBV30	TRBJ2-7	CAWSVRQALSYEQYF	TGTGCCTGGAGTGTTAGGCAGGCCCTCTCCTACGAGCAGTACTTC
-	-	TRBV15	TRBJ2-1	CATSEGGTERDEQFF	TGTGCCACCAGCGAGGGCGGGACAGAACGTGATGAGCAGTTCTTC
TRBD1	few	TRBV7-6	TRBJ2-7	CASSRSGQGIYEQYF	TGTGCCAGCAGCAGATCCGGACAGGGGATTTACGAGCAGTACTTC
TRBD1	few	TRBV19	TRBJ1-1	CASRDRGRGTEAFF	TGTGCCAGTAGGGACAGGGGGCGAGGAACTGAAGCTTTCTTT
-	-	TRBV7-9	TRBJ2-5	CASSLWSRGTETQYF	TGTGCCAGCAGCTTATGGAGCAGGGGAACTGAGACCCAGTACTTC
TRBD1	-	TRBV2	TRBJ1-2	CASSEWRQGAGGYTF	TGTGCCAGCAGTGAATGGAGGCAGGGGGCCGGCGGCTACACCTTC
-	few	TRBV6-1	TRBJ2-5	CASTRGRETQYF	TGTGCCAGCACCAGGGGCAGGGAGACCCAGTACTTC
-	-	TRBV2	TRBJ1-5	CASSDLRGGQPQHF	TGTGCCAGCAGTGATCTCAGGGGTGGCCAGCCCCAGCATTTT
TRBD1	-	TRBV5-1	TRBJ2-7	CASSLEGAPRPTGEQYF	TGCGCCAGCAGCTTGGAGGGGGCCCCACGCCCAACGGGCGAGCAGTACTTC